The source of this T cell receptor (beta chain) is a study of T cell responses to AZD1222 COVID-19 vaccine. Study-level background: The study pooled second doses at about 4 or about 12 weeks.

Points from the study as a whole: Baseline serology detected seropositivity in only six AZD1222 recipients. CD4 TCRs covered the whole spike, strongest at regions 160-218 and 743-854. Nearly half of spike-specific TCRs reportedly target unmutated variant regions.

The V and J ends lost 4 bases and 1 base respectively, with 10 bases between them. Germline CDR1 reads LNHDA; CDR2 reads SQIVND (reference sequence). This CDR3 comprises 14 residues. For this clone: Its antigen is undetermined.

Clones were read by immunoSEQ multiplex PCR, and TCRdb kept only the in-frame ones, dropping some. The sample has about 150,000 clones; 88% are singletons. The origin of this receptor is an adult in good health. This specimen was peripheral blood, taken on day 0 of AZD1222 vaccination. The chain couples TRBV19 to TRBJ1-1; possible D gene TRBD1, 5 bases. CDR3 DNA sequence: TGTGCCAGTAGTAGGGACCCAGGGAACACTGAAGCTTTCTTT. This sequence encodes CASSRDPGNTEAFF.